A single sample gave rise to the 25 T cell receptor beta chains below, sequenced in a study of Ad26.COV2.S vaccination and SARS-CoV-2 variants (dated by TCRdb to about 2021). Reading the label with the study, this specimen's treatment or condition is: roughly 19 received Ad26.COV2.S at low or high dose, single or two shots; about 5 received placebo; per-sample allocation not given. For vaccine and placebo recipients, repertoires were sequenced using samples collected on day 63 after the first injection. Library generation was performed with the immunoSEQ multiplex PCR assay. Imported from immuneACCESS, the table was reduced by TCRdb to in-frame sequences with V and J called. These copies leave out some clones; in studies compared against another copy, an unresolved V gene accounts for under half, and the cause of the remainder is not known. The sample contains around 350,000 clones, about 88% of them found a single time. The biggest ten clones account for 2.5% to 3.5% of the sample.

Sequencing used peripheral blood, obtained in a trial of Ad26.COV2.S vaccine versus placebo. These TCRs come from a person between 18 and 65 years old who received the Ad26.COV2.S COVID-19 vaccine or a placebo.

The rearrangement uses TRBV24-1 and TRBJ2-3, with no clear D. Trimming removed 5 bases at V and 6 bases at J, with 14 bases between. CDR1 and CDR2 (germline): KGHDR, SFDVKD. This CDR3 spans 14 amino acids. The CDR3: CATSGVPPGDTQYF. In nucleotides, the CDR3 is TGTGCCACCAGTGGAGTTCCCCCTGGGGATACGCAGTATTTT.

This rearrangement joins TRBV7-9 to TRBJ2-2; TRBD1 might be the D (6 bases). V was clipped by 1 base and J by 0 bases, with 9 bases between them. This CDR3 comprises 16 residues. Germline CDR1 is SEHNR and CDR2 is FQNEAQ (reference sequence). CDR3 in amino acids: CASSLEGTTNTGELFF. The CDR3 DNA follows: TGTGCCAGCAGCTTAGAAGGGACAACGAACACCGGGGAGCTGTTTTTT.

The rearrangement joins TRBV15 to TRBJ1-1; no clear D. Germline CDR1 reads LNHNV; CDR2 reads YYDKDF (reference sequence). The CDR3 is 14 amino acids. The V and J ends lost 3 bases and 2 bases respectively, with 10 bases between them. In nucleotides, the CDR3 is TGTGCCACCAGCAGGGCCCTACTAAACACTGAAGCTTTCTTT. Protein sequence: CATSRALLNTEAFF.

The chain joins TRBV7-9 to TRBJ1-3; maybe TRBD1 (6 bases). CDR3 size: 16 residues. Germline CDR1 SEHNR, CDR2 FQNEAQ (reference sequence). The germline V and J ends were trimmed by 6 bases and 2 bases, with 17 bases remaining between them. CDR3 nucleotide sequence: TGTGCCAGCAGTTCCCGCAGAACAGGGCCTGGAAACACCATATATTTT. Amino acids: CASSSRRTGPGNTIYF.

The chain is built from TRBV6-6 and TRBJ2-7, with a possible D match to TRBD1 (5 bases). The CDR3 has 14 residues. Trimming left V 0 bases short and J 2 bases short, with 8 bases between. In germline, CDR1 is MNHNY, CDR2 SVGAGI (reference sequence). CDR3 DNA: TGTGCCAGCAGTTACTCGGCGACAGCCTACGAGCAGTACTTC. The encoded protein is CASSYSATAYEQYF.

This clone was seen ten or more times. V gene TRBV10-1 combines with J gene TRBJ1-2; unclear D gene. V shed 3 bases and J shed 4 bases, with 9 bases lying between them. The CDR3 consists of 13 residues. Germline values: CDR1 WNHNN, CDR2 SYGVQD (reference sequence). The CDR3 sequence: CASSESLLYGYTF. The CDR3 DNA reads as TGCGCCAGCAGTGAATCCCTCCTCTATGGCTACACCTTC.

DNA for the CDR3: TGTGCCTGGAGCCCAGGCCGGTCTCTAGCCAAAAACATTCAGTACTTC. Amino acid sequence: CAWSPGRSLAKNIQYF. This chain joins TRBV30 and TRBJ2-4; no reliable D call. V was pared by 3 bases and J by 0 bases, with 15 bases between. The CDR3 contains 16 residues. Germline V lookup: CDR1 GTSNPN, CDR2 SVGIG (reference sequence).

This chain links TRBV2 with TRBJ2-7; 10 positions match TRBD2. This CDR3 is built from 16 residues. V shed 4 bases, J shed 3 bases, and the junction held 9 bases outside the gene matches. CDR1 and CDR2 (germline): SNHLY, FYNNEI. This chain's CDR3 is CASSASGSPTHYEQYF. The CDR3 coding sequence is TGTGCCAGCAGTGCTAGCGGGAGTCCAACCCACTACGAGCAGTACTTC.

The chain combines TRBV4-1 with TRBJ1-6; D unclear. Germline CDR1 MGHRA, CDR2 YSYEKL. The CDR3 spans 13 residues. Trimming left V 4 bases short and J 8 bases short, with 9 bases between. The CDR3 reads CASSPNEDSPLHF. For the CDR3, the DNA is TGCGCCAGCAGCCCTAATGAAGATTCACCCCTCCACTTT.

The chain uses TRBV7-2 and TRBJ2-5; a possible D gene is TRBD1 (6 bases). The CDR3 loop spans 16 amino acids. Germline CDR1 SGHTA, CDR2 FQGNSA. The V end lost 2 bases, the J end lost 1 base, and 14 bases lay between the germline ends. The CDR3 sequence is CASSLPQGRTQETQYF. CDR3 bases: TGTGCCAGCAGCTTACCCCAGGGGCGAACCCAAGAGACCCAGTACTTC.

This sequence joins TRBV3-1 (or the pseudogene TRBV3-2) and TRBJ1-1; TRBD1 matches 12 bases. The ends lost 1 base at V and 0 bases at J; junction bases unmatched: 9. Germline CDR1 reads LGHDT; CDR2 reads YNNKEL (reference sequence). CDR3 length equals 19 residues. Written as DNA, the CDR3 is TGTGCCAGCAGCCAAGGCTGGGACAGGGGGCTCTTGGTGAACACTGAAGCTTTCTTT. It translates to CASSQGWDRGLLVNTEAFF.

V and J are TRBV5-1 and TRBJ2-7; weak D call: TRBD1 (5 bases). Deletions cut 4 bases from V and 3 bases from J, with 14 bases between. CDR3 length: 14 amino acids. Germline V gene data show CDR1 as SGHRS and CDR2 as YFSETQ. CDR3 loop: CASSLVGHDYEQYF. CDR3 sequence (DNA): TGCGCCAGCAGCCTAGTCGGACACGACTACGAGCAGTACTTC.

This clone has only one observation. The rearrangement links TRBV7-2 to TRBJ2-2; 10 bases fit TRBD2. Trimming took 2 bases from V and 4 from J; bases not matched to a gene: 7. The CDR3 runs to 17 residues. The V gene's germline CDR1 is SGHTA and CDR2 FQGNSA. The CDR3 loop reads CASSLMGLAGGTGELFF. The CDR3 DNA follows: TGTGCCAGCAGCTTAATGGGGTTAGCGGGGGGCACCGGGGAGCTGTTTTTT.

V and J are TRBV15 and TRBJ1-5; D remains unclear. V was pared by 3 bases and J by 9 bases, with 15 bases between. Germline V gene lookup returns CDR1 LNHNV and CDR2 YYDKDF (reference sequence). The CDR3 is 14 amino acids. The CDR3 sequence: CATSRDRWVGPQHF. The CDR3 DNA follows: TGTGCCACCAGCAGGGATAGGTGGGTTGGGCCCCAGCATTTT.

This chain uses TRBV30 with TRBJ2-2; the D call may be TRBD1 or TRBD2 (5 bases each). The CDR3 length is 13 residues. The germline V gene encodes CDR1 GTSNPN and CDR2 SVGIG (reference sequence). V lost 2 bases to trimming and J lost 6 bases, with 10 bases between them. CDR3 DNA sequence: TGTGCCTGGAGTTTTGGGGGATCCGGGGAGCTGTTTTTT. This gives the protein CAWSFGGSGELFF.

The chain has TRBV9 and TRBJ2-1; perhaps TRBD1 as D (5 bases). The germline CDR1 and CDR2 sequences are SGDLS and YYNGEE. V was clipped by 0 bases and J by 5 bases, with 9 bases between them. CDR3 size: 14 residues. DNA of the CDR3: TGTGCCAGCAGCGTAGGGCAGGACAACAATGAGCAGTTCTTC. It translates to CASSVGQDNNEQFF.

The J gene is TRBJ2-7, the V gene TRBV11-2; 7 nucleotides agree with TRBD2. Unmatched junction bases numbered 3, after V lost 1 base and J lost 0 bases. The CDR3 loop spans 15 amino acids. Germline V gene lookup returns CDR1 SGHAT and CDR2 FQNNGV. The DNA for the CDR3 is TGTGCCAGCAGCTTAGGACCGGGGGGCTCCTACGAGCAGTACTTC. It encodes CASSLGPGGSYEQYF.

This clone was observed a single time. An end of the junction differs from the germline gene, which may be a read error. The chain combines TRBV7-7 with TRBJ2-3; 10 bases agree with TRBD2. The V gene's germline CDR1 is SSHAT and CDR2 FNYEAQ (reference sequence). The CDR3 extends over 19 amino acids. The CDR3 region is CASSLALTSGAPSGDTQYF. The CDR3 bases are TGTGCTAGCAGCTTAGCTTTAACTAGCGGGGCCCCGTCGGGGGATACGCAGTATTTT.

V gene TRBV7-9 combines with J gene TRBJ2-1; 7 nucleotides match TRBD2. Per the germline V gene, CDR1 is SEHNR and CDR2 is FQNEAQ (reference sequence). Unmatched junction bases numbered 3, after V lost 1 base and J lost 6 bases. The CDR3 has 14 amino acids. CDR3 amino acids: CASSLGPGGNEQFF. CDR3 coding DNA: TGTGCCAGCAGCTTAGGCCCGGGAGGCAATGAGCAGTTCTTC. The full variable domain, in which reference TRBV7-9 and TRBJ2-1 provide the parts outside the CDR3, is DTGVSQNPRHKITKRGQNVTFRCDPISEHNRLYWYRQTLGQGPEFLTYFQNEAQLEKSRLLSDRFSAERPKGSFSTLEIQRTEQGDSAMYLCASSLGPGGNEQFFGPGTRLTVL.

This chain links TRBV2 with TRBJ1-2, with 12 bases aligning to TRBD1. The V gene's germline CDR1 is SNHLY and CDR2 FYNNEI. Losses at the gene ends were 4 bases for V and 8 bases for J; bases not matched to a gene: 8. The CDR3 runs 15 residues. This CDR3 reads CASSGRDRGLVGYTF. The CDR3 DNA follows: TGTGCCAGCAGTGGCCGGGACAGGGGGCTCGTAGGCTACACCTTC.

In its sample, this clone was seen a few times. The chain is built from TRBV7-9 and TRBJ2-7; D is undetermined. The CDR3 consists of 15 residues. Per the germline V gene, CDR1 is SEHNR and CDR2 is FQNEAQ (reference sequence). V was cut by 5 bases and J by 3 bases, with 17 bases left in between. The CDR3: CASSPVGTWNYEQYF. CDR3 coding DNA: TGTGCCAGCAGCCCGGTTGGCACGTGGAACTACGAGCAGTACTTC. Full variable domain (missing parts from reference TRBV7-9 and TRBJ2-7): DTGVSQNPRHKITKRGQNVTFRCDPISEHNRLYWYRQTLGQGPEFLTYFQNEAQLEKSRLLSDRFSAERPKGSFSTLEIQRTEQGDSAMYLCASSPVGTWNYEQYFGPGTRLTVT.

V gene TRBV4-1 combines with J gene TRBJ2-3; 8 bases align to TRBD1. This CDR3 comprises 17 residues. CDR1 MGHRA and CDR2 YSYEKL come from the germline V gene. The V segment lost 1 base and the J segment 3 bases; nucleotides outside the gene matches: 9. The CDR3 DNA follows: TGCGCCAGCAGCCAAGGGGGCGGACAGGGCCTGACAGATACGCAGTATTTT. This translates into CASSQGGGQGLTDTQYF.

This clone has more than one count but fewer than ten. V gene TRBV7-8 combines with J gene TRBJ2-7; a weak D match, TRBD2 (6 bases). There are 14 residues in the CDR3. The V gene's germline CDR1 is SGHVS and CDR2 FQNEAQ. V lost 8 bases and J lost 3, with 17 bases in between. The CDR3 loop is CASGEHPAGYEQYF. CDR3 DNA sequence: TGTGCCAGCGGGGAACATCCAGCGGGCTACGAGCAGTACTTC.

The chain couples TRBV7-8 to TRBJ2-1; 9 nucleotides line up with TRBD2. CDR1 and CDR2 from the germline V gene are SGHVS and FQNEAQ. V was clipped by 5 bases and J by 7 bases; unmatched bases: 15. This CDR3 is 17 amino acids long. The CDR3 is CASSHTRLAVAYNEQFF. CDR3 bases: TGTGCCAGCAGCCATACTAGACTAGCGGTTGCTTATAATGAGCAGTTCTTC.

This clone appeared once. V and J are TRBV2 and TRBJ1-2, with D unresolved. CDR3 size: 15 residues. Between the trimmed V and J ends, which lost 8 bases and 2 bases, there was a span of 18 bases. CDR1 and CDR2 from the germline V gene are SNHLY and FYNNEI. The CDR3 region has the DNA TGTGCCAGCGAGAACTTTAAAACCGCCAACTATGGCTACACCTTC. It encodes CASENFKTANYGYTF.